The 2 T cell receptor beta chains listed next were all sequenced from one sample in a study of post-analysis software for immune sequencing data. TCR beta libraries were prepared from cDNA with unique molecular identifiers. TCRdb ran MiXCR on the PCR reads and lists one entry per CDR3 protein. Here the sample spans 820,000 or so distinct CDR3 sequences, around 53% being singletons. No antigens are known for them. Study results and limitations: Patients had higher frequencies than controls of roughly 5 TRBV segments, including TRBV5-6, TRBV5-1 and TRBV20-1.

Input material: blood. The receptors stem from a girl aged 5-17 years with multiple sclerosis.

This clonotype has more than one count but fewer than ten. The rearrangement uses TRBV20-1 and TRBJ2-7, with D perhaps matching TRBD2 (6 bases). The CDR3 length is 14 residues. The V gene's germline CDR1 is DFQATT and CDR2 SNEGSKA (reference sequence). V was trimmed by 0 bases and J by 2 bases, leaving 11 bases between them. CDR3 coding DNA: TGCAGTGCTAGAGACAGGGACTTTGCCTACGAGCAGTACTTC. It translates to CSARDRDFAYEQYF.

This clonotype was counted only a few times. The genes are TRBV6-5 and TRBJ2-1, with 8 bases aligning to TRBD2. The CDR3 length is 19 residues. Germline CDR1 MNHEY, CDR2 SVGAGI. The V segment lost 0 bases and the J segment 8 bases; nucleotides outside the gene matches: 18. In nucleotides, the CDR3 is TGTGCCAGCAGTTACTCGATTGCCCGTAGCGGGGCCTCCCGCGATGAGCAGTTCTTC. Its protein is CASSYSIARSGASRDEQFF.